This is a list of T cell receptor beta chains from one sample in a study of blood T cells in healthy people across ages. TCRdb passed the 5' RACE reads through MiXCR, listing each CDR3 protein once. The sample lists 750,000 to 950,000 distinct CDR3 sequences, about 53% occurring once. The sequenced sample was blood. Receptors were obtained from a man aged 80 or over in good health. Both conserved end residues are trimmed from each CDR3. The D gene is left open where the match is weak.

V: TRBV7-2; D: NA; J: TRBJ1-1; CDR3: ASSPGQLNTEAF
V: TRBV29-1; D: NA; J: TRBJ2-4; CDR3: SVKGHLAKNIQY
V: TRBV7-8; D: NA; J: TRBJ2-5; CDR3: ASAGRLFETQY
V: TRBV10-3; D: NA; J: TRBJ2-3; CDR3: AISDLGGAADTQY
V: TRBV12-3/TRBV12-4; D: TRBD1; J: TRBJ1-2; CDR3: ASREEGPGQGYGYT
V: TRBV7-9; D: TRBD2; J: TRBJ2-1; CDR3: AGSPVGLAGVNEQF
V: TRBV7-2; D: TRBD1; J: TRBJ1-1; CDR3: ASSAGGSSEAF
V: TRBV5-1; D: NA; J: TRBJ1-5; CDR3: ASSKDSASQPQH
V: TRBV12-3/TRBV12-4; D: TRBD1; J: TRBJ1-2; CDR3: ASSAGQGRYGYT
V: TRBV20-1; D: TRBD2; J: TRBJ2-3; CDR3: SARAQLAGDRYAY
V: TRBV5-1; D: NA; J: TRBJ2-5; CDR3: ASSVEGGLKQY
V: TRBV24-1; D: TRBD2; J: TRBJ2-3; CDR3: ATSDSSSGLAEHRYAY
V: TRBV12-3/TRBV12-4; D: TRBD2; J: TRBJ2-1; CDR3: ASSRRVAGDPYNEQF
V: TRBV29-1; D: TRBD1; J: TRBJ2-3; CDR3: SVVWTGGHRYAY
V: TRBV24-1; D: TRBD2; J: TRBJ2-1; CDR3: ATSDPMAGGSYNEQF
V: TRBV9; D: NA; J: TRBJ2-3; CDR3: ASSEGATDTQY
V: TRBV6-1; D: TRBD2; J: NA; CDR3: ASSKSSGAQETQY
V: TRBV29-1; D: NA; J: TRBJ2-1; CDR3: SVEGGTQYNEQF
V: TRBV2; D: NA; J: TRBJ2-7; CDR3: ASSEAGRRGGTYEQY
V: TRBV7-3; D: NA; J: NA; CDR3: ASSLSGGPLYEQY
V: TRBV6-5; D: TRBD2; J: TRBJ2-7; CDR3: ASSYSLSGEYEQY
V: TRBV2; D: TRBD2; J: TRBJ2-7; CDR3: ASSEWPSGPYNEQY
V: TRBV20-1; D: TRBD2; J: TRBJ2-7; CDR3: SAADLAASSYEQY
V: TRBV20-1; D: NA; J: TRBJ1-2; CDR3: SARDRQTINYGYT
V: TRBV4-1; D: TRBD1; J: TRBJ1-2; CDR3: ASSQGGTGIQNGYT
V: TRBV20-1; D: NA; J: TRBJ1-1; CDR3: SARLDVEAF
V: TRBV20-1; D: TRBD2; J: TRBJ2-1; CDR3: SARDPRLANEQF
V: TRBV9; D: NA; J: TRBJ2-7; CDR3: ASSPLYPGNEQY
V: TRBV4-1; D: NA; J: NA; CDR3: ASSPTIGGLYEQY
V: TRBV7-2; D: NA; J: TRBJ1-2; CDR3: ASSFADLANYGYT
V: TRBV27; D: NA; J: TRBJ1-2; CDR3: ASSLSGAYYGYT
V: TRBV5-1; D: TRBD1; J: TRBJ1-1; CDR3: ASSWGQGQGEAF
V: TRBV20-1; D: NA; J: TRBJ2-5; CDR3: SARQLQETQY
V: TRBV14; D: TRBD2; J: TRBJ2-7; CDR3: ASSHGTSVYNEQY
V: TRBV6-1; D: TRBD1; J: TRBJ2-5; CDR3: ASIPVRTGEWETQY
V: TRBV15; D: NA; J: TRBJ2-1; CDR3: ATSRDGGGGRQF